A selection of T cell receptor beta chains follows, all from one sample in a study of blood T cells in healthy people across ages. TCRdb redid the calling of the 5' RACE reads with MiXCR, one entry per CDR3 protein. The table lists around 1.5 million distinct CDR3 sequences, 59% of them singletons. The sequencing sample was made of blood. These receptors originate from a man aged 18 to 35 in good health. Both conserved end residues are part of each CDR3. Fields, in order: CDR3 length, V gene, J gene, CDR3 protein.

cdr3_length: 13
v_call: TRBV12-3/TRBV12-4
j_call: TRBJ1-2
cdr3_aa: CASTGGGNYGYTF

cdr3_length: 14
v_call: TRBV6-1
j_call: TRBJ1-1
cdr3_aa: CASSATQGNTEAFF

cdr3_length: 13
v_call: TRBV29-1
j_call: TRBJ2-7
cdr3_aa: CSGILAEPYEQYF

cdr3_length: 14
v_call: TRBV29-1
j_call: TRBJ2-3
cdr3_aa: CSAYRQGQGDTQYF

cdr3_length: 13
v_call: TRBV7-9
j_call: TRBJ2-3
cdr3_aa: CVSSLRVTDTQYF

cdr3_length: 18
v_call: TRBV7-9
j_call: TRBJ2-1
cdr3_aa: CASSKLAGGPPLYNEQFF

cdr3_length: 15
v_call: TRBV10-3
j_call: TRBJ1-4
cdr3_aa: CATLDPGQIVEKLFF

cdr3_length: 16
v_call: TRBV21-1
j_call: TRBJ1-5
cdr3_aa: CASSKAPTANNQPQHF

cdr3_length: 14
v_call: TRBV12-3/TRBV12-4
j_call: TRBJ1-4
cdr3_aa: CASRLDRRNEKLFF

cdr3_length: 14
v_call: TRBV21-1
j_call: TRBJ2-7
cdr3_aa: CTSSKSGYSYEQYF

cdr3_length: 15
v_call: TRBV7-9
j_call: -
cdr3_aa: CVSSLALQGLNEQYF

cdr3_length: 11
v_call: TRBV20-1
j_call: TRBJ2-1
cdr3_aa: CSAIGGNEQFF

cdr3_length: 14
v_call: TRBV7-2
j_call: TRBJ2-5
cdr3_aa: CASSLVSDGETQYF

cdr3_length: 17
v_call: TRBV20-1
j_call: -
cdr3_aa: CSGMGGVRTGDNYEQYF

cdr3_length: 15
v_call: TRBV13
j_call: TRBJ1-6
cdr3_aa: CASSTYGIYNSPLHF

cdr3_length: 14
v_call: TRBV11-2
j_call: TRBJ1-4
cdr3_aa: CASSLGGTGEKLFF

cdr3_length: 15
v_call: TRBV4-1
j_call: TRBJ2-1
cdr3_aa: CASSQDQRGARGQFF

cdr3_length: 15
v_call: TRBV5-1
j_call: TRBJ2-7
cdr3_aa: CASSLDIPTSYEQYF

cdr3_length: 13
v_call: TRBV29-1
j_call: TRBJ2-7
cdr3_aa: CSVEWDASYEQYF

cdr3_length: 12
v_call: TRBV20-1
j_call: TRBJ2-1
cdr3_aa: CSAGLIYNEQFF

cdr3_length: 13
v_call: TRBV6-6
j_call: TRBJ1-2
cdr3_aa: CAATDGLFYGYTF

cdr3_length: 14
v_call: TRBV25-1
j_call: TRBJ2-5
cdr3_aa: CASSGSEIQETQYF

cdr3_length: 14
v_call: TRBV29-1
j_call: TRBJ2-3
cdr3_aa: CSLRERGDADTQYF

cdr3_length: 13
v_call: TRBV12-3/TRBV12-4
j_call: TRBJ1-1
cdr3_aa: CASSLREAAEAFF

cdr3_length: 16
v_call: TRBV27
j_call: TRBJ2-3
cdr3_aa: CASSLSGSSGTDTQYF

cdr3_length: 13
v_call: TRBV6-6
j_call: TRBJ2-3
cdr3_aa: CASTLAGVDTQYF

cdr3_length: 14
v_call: TRBV5-1
j_call: TRBJ1-5
cdr3_aa: CASSLDTGEMPQHF

cdr3_length: 14
v_call: TRBV4-2
j_call: TRBJ2-5
cdr3_aa: CASSPTEGSETQYF

cdr3_length: 14
v_call: TRBV5-5
j_call: TRBJ1-1
cdr3_aa: CASSLGTRNTEAFF

cdr3_length: 12
v_call: TRBV29-1
j_call: TRBJ2-2
cdr3_aa: CSVPKNTGELFF

cdr3_length: 14
v_call: TRBV12-3/TRBV12-4
j_call: TRBJ1-2
cdr3_aa: CASSRQASSYGYTF

cdr3_length: 12
v_call: TRBV25-1
j_call: TRBJ2-4
cdr3_aa: CASSGISGGQYF

cdr3_length: 15
v_call: TRBV29-1
j_call: TRBJ2-2
cdr3_aa: CSAGGRPSNTGELFF

cdr3_length: 14
v_call: TRBV28
j_call: TRBJ1-6
cdr3_aa: CASRVTGGMSPLHF

cdr3_length: 18
v_call: TRBV5-1
j_call: TRBJ2-5
cdr3_aa: CASTIGPSGGFRQETQYF

cdr3_length: 11
v_call: TRBV11-2
j_call: TRBJ2-7
cdr3_aa: CASSWLYEQYF

cdr3_length: 16
v_call: TRBV7-2
j_call: TRBJ1-6
cdr3_aa: CASSWSPGRYNSPLHF

cdr3_length: 19
v_call: TRBV27
j_call: TRBJ2-7
cdr3_aa: CASSLSGSFSGAGELEQYF

cdr3_length: 16
v_call: TRBV6-5
j_call: TRBJ2-3
cdr3_aa: CASSSARQGLTDTQYF

cdr3_length: 15
v_call: TRBV7-9
j_call: TRBJ2-7
cdr3_aa: CASSSGPPNSYEQYF

cdr3_length: 16
v_call: TRBV12-3/TRBV12-4
j_call: TRBJ1-2
cdr3_aa: CASSLTGKALGYGYTF

cdr3_length: 16
v_call: TRBV28
j_call: TRBJ2-4
cdr3_aa: CASSPSPFRRVDIQYF

cdr3_length: 15
v_call: TRBV25-1
j_call: TRBJ2-5
cdr3_aa: CASSESGVRRETQYF

cdr3_length: 15
v_call: TRBV7-9
j_call: TRBJ1-6
cdr3_aa: CASSDQASEGSPLHF

cdr3_length: 17
v_call: TRBV12-3/TRBV12-4
j_call: TRBJ2-3
cdr3_aa: CASSLLGQAPGTDTQYF

cdr3_length: 13
v_call: TRBV20-1
j_call: TRBJ2-7
cdr3_aa: CSATAGEYYEQYF

cdr3_length: 15
v_call: TRBV2
j_call: TRBJ2-1
cdr3_aa: CASSDDRVDYNEQFF

cdr3_length: 18
v_call: TRBV4-1
j_call: TRBJ2-3
cdr3_aa: CASSSRLAGTTSTDTQYF

cdr3_length: 14
v_call: TRBV12-3/TRBV12-4
j_call: TRBJ2-5
cdr3_aa: CASSLFGSGETQYF

cdr3_length: 14
v_call: TRBV29-1
j_call: TRBJ2-5
cdr3_aa: CSGYWDRGRETQYF

cdr3_length: 14
v_call: TRBV10-3
j_call: TRBJ2-7
cdr3_aa: CATEKDRDSYEQYF

cdr3_length: 17
v_call: TRBV7-9
j_call: TRBJ2-5
cdr3_aa: CASSSFLLIQRQETQYF

cdr3_length: 16
v_call: TRBV7-2
j_call: TRBJ1-4
cdr3_aa: CASSWLSGTDNEKLFF

cdr3_length: 15
v_call: TRBV11-2
j_call: TRBJ2-6
cdr3_aa: CASSLGQVGANVLTF